This T cell receptor (beta chain) was captured by sequencing in a study of blood T cell repertoires in COVID-19. Repertoires were generated with immunoSEQ multiplex PCR, while TCRdb's copy carries only in-frame clones and drops some. Seen here are around 30,000 clones, approximately 67% observed once, and the top ten hold approximately 16%. This CDR3 has 13 amino acids. V shed 8 bases, J shed 0 bases, and the junction held 2 bases outside the gene matches. Germline V lookup: CDR1 SGHTA, CDR2 FQGNSA. The sequence was collected from a human donor in a cohort sampled during active COVID-19. The genes are TRBV7-2 and TRBJ2-3, with 7 bases identical to TRBD2. The specimen was peripheral blood. CDR3 DNA: TGTGCCAGCGGGGGGGGGAGCACAGATACGCAGTATTTT. Protein sequence: CASGGGSTDTQYF.